This T cell receptor (beta chain) is drawn from a study of Graves' ophthalmopathy and Graves' hyperthyroidism. Clinicians diagnosed using symptoms, serum thyroxine, TRAb, thyroid ultrasound and orbital computed tomography. Researchers took RNA transcripts and amplified TCR beta CDR3 regions from them. The authors performed first-round RT-PCR with HTBI primers and then a second-round multiplex PCR. TCRdb called the multiplex PCR reads again in MiXCR, with one record for every CDR3 protein. The table records 900,000 to 1,200,000 distinct CDR3 sequences, less than 45% of them present only once. This CDR3 contains 16 residues. Germline values: CDR1 LNHDA, CDR2 SQIVND (reference sequence). V gave up 2 bases and J gave up 6 bases; unmatched junction bases: 11.

The chain has TRBV19 and TRBJ2-7; 9 bases align to TRBD1. This TCR was recovered from an adult man with Graves' hyperthyroidism. The sequenced sample consisted of peripheral blood or thyroid tissue (not recorded which). CDR3 DNA sequence: TGTGCCAGTAGTATATACGCGGGGGACAGGGTTTTCGAGCAGTACTTC. It yields the protein CASSIYAGDRVFEQYF.